These T cell receptor beta chains were read from a single sample in a study of CD8 T cells in ankylosing spondylitis. Each CDR3 protein gets one entry after TCRdb re-called the 5' RACE reads with MiXCR. The sample has approximately 220,000 distinct CDR3 sequences, approximately 24% seen once. Sequencing was done on a sample of blood, either unsorted or a sorted T cell fraction (not recorded which). These receptors were taken from a male donor with ankylosing spondylitis or in good health (not recorded which). The CDR3 runs from the conserved cysteine through the conserved F or W. The D gene is left open where the match is weak.

d_call	v_call	j_call	cdr3_aa
TRBD2	TRBV27	TRBJ2-3	CASSLGGKRTDTQYF
TRBD2	TRBV4-1	TRBJ2-7	CASSQARGTSGFYEQYF
TRBD2	TRBV3-1	TRBJ2-7	CASSQVLTLAGIYEQYF
TRBD1	TRBV7-7	TRBJ2-5	CASSLGGTGQTQYF
TRBD1	TRBV18	TRBJ1-4	CASSPGQSNEKLFF
.	TRBV20-1	.	CSARADLGDTQHF
TRBD2	TRBV20-1	TRBJ2-7	CSAIKGLAGVYEQYF
TRBD1	TRBV5-1	TRBJ2-3	CASSLGTGNTDTQYF
.	TRBV20-1	TRBJ1-5	CSARDEGGSNQPQHF
.	TRBV29-1	TRBJ2-1	CSVAESNNGEQFF
.	TRBV28	TRBJ2-5	CASSLRGLGQETQYF
.	TRBV5-1	TRBJ1-4	CASSPGTEKLFF
.	TRBV11-2	TRBJ2-7	CASSLDARYEQYF
.	TRBV7-2	TRBJ2-7	CASITPRGFLSYEQYF
.	TRBV15	TRBJ2-2	CATSTGGGLANTGELFF
.	TRBV5-6	TRBJ2-1	CASSFATENYNEQFF
TRBD1	TRBV6-4	TRBJ1-2	CASSDRTGFGYTF
.	TRBV6-2/TRBV6-3	TRBJ2-7	CASSYPAVHTYEQYF
.	TRBV6-4	TRBJ2-2	CASSEDTGELVF
TRBD2	TRBV7-8	TRBJ2-7	CASSPTHGTSGREQYF
.	TRBV20-1	TRBJ1-4	CSARRNEKLFF
.	TRBV20-1	TRBJ1-5	CSASDLSGGQPQHF
TRBD1	TRBV12-3/TRBV12-4	TRBJ2-7	CASSRQGSEQYF
.	TRBV20-1	TRBJ2-4	CSARVEQGVLAKNIQYF
TRBD1	TRBV2	TRBJ2-7	CASSETGQGAKEQYF
.	TRBV20-1	TRBJ2-5	CSARVRGSETQYF
TRBD1	TRBV12-3/TRBV12-4	TRBJ2-2	CASSRDRPNTGELFF
.	TRBV29-1	TRBJ2-1	CSVRPSSYNEQFF
.	TRBV10-3	TRBJ1-5	CAISEGRDQPQHF
.	TRBV7-9	TRBJ2-7	CASSRIGSYEQYF
TRBD1	TRBV20-1	TRBJ1-6	CSARPPGTGVDSPLHF
.	TRBV12-3/TRBV12-4	TRBJ1-5	CASSLPGGGQRNQPQHF
.	TRBV6-1	TRBJ1-1	CASGEQGHEGAFF
.	TRBV15	TRBJ2-1	CATSVTRGGGEQFF